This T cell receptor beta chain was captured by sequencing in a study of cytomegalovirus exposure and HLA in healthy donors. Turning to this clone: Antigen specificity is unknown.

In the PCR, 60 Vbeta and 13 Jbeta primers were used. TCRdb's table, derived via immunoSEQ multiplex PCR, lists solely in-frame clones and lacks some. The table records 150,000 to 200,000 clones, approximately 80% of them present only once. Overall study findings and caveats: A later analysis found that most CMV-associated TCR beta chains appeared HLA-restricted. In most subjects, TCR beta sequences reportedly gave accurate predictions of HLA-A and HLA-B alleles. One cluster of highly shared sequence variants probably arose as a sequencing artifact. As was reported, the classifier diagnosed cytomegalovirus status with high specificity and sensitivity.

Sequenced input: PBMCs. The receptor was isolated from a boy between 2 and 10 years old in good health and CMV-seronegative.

The CDR3 protein is CASSPGQGSAEQYF. For the CDR3, the DNA is TGCGCCAGCAGCCCGGGACAGGGGTCCGCCGAGCAGTACTTC. V is TRBV5-1 and J is TRBJ2-7; 10 bases line up with TRBD1. V shed 4 bases, J shed 6 bases, and the junction held 7 bases outside the gene matches. The CDR3 spans 14 residues. The germline V gene encodes CDR1 SGHRS and CDR2 YFSETQ.